This paragraph covers one T cell receptor (beta chain) sequence. Its specificity is unknown. The data originate from a study of cytotoxic CD8 clonotypes in ibrutinib-treated CLL. Across the whole study: Sample averages reached 250,000 or so productive templates and over 85,000 productive rearrangements.

Whole-study findings and limits: Upon ibrutinib response clonality rose, and upon progression it fell back toward baseline.

The TCR beta libraries used approximately 2 micrograms of genomic DNA that came from cryopreserved PBMCs. Sequenced by immunoSEQ multiplex PCR; TCRdb stores in-frame clones only, minus some. The data contain a few hundred thousand clones, 60% to 75% of them seen just once; the ten biggest clones take up 15% to 17%. With 4 bases removed from V and 2 bases from J, the gap between germline ends came to 17 bases. From germline, CDR1 is LNHDA and CDR2 SQIVND (reference sequence). The CDR3 is 16 residues long. This receptor was obtained from a human donor with chronic lymphocytic leukemia. The sample in question was PBMCs, obtained after 24 months of ibrutinib treatment. The chain is built from TRBV19 and TRBJ2-5, with D possibly called TRBD1 or TRBD2 (6 bases each). DNA of the CDR3: TGTGCCAGTAGTACACTAGCCCAGGGGAGGCAAGAGACCCAGTACTTC. Amino acids: CASSTLAQGRQETQYF. Supplemented by reference TRBV19 and TRBJ2-5, the full variable domain reads DGGITQSPKYLFRKEGQNVTLSCEQNLNHDAMYWYRQDPGQGLRLIYYSQIVNDFQKGDIAEGYSVSREKKESFPLTVTSAQKNPTAFYLCASSTLAQGRQETQYFGPGTRLLVL.